The 30 T cell receptor beta chains presented below share a single source sample, sequenced in a study of identical twins (dated by TCRdb to 2015 to 2016). Receptor amplification or capture employed 5' RACE. These reads were obtained on an Illumina HiSeq 2000. Starting from the raw public reads, TCRdb applied fastp trimming at Q25, assembled clones with MiXCR and retained in-frame beta chains. Each CDR3 protein gets just one entry, which takes the most common genes and DNA from the rows behind it. The sample contains approximately 600,000 distinct CDR3 sequences, around 7.4% of them found a single time. The top ten clonotypes cover 1.5% to 2% of the sample. This sample was also put to use in a study of yellow fever vaccine responses in identical twins.

Sequenced input: PBMCs. The receptors derive from a woman aged 18-29 years in good health.

The V call is TRBV20-1, the J call TRBJ1-3; no clear D gene. CDR1 and CDR2 (germline): DFQATT, SNEGSKA (reference sequence). Trimming left V 4 bases short and J 0 bases short, with 16 bases between. The CDR3 is 16 residues long. The chain's CDR3 is CSAKFSSAFSGNTIYF. CDR3 coding DNA: TGCAGTGCTAAGTTTTCCAGCGCCTTCTCTGGAAACACCATATATTTT.

In this sample, this clonotype turned up many times. This chain links TRBV29-1 with TRBJ2-1; D may be TRBD2 (6 bases). Between the trimmed V and J ends, which lost 8 bases and 8 bases, there was a span of 22 bases. This CDR3 is 14 amino acids long. Germline-derived CDR1 and CDR2 are SQVTM and ANQGSEA. CDR3: CSPGEQGAIDEQFF. Written as DNA, the CDR3 is TGCAGCCCGGGGGAGCAGGGAGCCATCGATGAGCAGTTCTTC.

This clonotype appeared a few times. This chain uses TRBV7-8 with TRBJ1-5; D remains ambiguous. The CDR3 covers 17 residues. CDR1 and CDR2 from the germline V gene are SGHVS and FQNEAQ. V lost 0 bases and J lost 1, with 13 bases in between. CDR3: CASSLARVAVSNQPQHF. The CDR3 nucleotides are TGTGCCAGCAGCTTAGCTAGAGTGGCGGTGAGCAATCAGCCCCAGCATTTT.

V gene TRBV29-1 combines with J gene TRBJ2-2; 9 nucleotides align to TRBD1. CDR3 length equals 15 residues. From germline, CDR1 is SQVTM and CDR2 ANQGSEA. Trimming removed 7 bases from V and 8 bases from J; junction bases left unmatched: 14. CDR3 sequence reads: CSARRQGGQNGELFF. DNA for the CDR3: TGCAGCGCACGAAGACAGGGGGGACAAAATGGGGAGCTGTTTTTT.

This clonotype was seen at least ten times. The chain has TRBV20-1 and TRBJ1-1; 7 bases map to TRBD1. V shed 2 bases, J shed 1 base, and the junction held 7 bases outside the gene matches. The germline V gene has CDR1 DFQATT and CDR2 SNEGSKA (reference sequence). This CDR3 has 15 residues. This chain's CDR3 is CSARSPRGGNTEAFF. The CDR3 bases are TGCAGTGCTAGAAGCCCCAGGGGGGGGAACACTGAAGCTTTCTTT.

The sample holds many counts of this clonotype. This chain connects TRBV6-1 to TRBJ2-3, with TRBD1 matching 8 bases. Germline assignment: CDR1 MNHNS and CDR2 SASEGT. This CDR3 has 15 residues. Trimming took 4 bases from V and 2 from J; bases not matched to a gene: 5. CDR3 in DNA: TGTGCCAGCAGTGGCCCCAGGGGGCACACAGATACGCAGTATTTT. Translating gives CASSGPRGHTDTQYF.

The chain has TRBV7-8 and TRBJ2-7, with D possibly TRBD1 on 6 matching bases. Trimming removed 5 bases from V and 4 bases from J, with 9 bases in between. This CDR3 comprises 12 residues. Germline V gives CDR1 SGHVS, CDR2 FQNEAQ. CDR3 DNA: TGTGCCAGCAGCCACACAGGGTACGAGCAGTACTTC. The encoded protein is CASSHTGYEQYF.

This clonotype was counted only a few times. The rearrangement uses TRBV7-7 and TRBJ2-5; unclear D gene. The CDR3 contains 14 residues. V shed 3 bases and J shed 2 bases, with 10 bases lying between them. From germline, CDR1 is SSHAT and CDR2 FNYEAQ (reference sequence). CDR3 loop: CASSLTVTQETQYF. In DNA form, the CDR3 reads TGTGCCAGCAGCTTGACTGTAACTCAAGAGACCCAGTACTTC.

The chain couples TRBV20-1 to TRBJ1-2; a possible D gene is TRBD1 (5 bases). Germline CDR1 and CDR2: DFQATT and SNEGSKA (reference sequence). There are 13 residues in the CDR3. Deletions cut 3 bases from V and 7 bases from J, with 15 bases between. CDR3 residues: CSASSQGAFGYTF. The CDR3 nucleotides are TGCAGTGCTAGTTCTCAGGGTGCCTTTGGCTACACCTTC.

J is TRBJ2-7 and V is TRBV2, with unresolved D. Germline loops: CDR1 SNHLY, CDR2 FYNNEI. V gave up 3 bases and J gave up 6 bases, with 9 bases separating them. This CDR3 is built from 12 residues. The CDR3 region has the DNA TGTGCCAGCAGTGACGCGGCGTTCGAGCAGTACTTC. Protein product: CASSDAAFEQYF.

The chain links TRBV20-1 to TRBJ2-1; D is unclear. Germline lookup yields CDR1 DFQATT and CDR2 SNEGSKA (reference sequence). The CDR3 is made up of 16 amino acids. V was trimmed by 1 base and J by 0 bases, leaving 13 bases between them. The CDR3 protein is CSARVTLPSSYNEQFF. The CDR3 DNA follows: TGCAGTGCTAGAGTCACGCTGCCGAGCTCCTACAATGAGCAGTTCTTC.

This clonotype was seen many times. The V and J genes are TRBV2 and TRBJ2-2, with a weak D call TRBD1 (5 bases). V lost 3 bases, J lost 6 bases, and 11 bases lay in between. CDR1 is SNHLY, CDR2 FYNNEI, per germline. The length of the CDR3 is 14 residues. The CDR3 bases are TGTGCCAGCAGTGACGAAGGGGTTGCCGGGGAGCTGTTTTTT. This codes for CASSDEGVAGELFF.

There are many counts of this clonotype. The rearrangement links TRBV20-1 to TRBJ1-4; D call uncertain. V was shortened by 7 bases and J by 0 bases, with 9 bases between the two germline ends. The CDR3 totals 13 residues. CDR1 and CDR2 from the germline V gene are DFQATT and SNEGSKA (reference sequence). Here the CDR3 DNA reads TGCAGTGGAGGAGTTGCAACTAATGAAAAACTGTTTTTT. This sequence encodes CSGGVATNEKLFF.

This clonotype was counted many times. V and J are TRBV7-6 and TRBJ2-5; TRBD2 agrees at 8 bases. With 2 bases clipped from V and 5 bases from J, the junction kept 7 bases outside the gene matches. Per germline, CDR1 SGHVS and CDR2 FNYEAQ. The CDR3 is 15 amino acids. CDR3 region: CASSLWTSSVETQYF. The CDR3 DNA sequence: TGTGCCAGCAGCTTATGGACTAGCTCGGTGGAGACCCAGTACTTC.

This clonotype was seen a few times. The V gene is TRBV5-1, the J gene TRBJ2-7, with TRBD2 identical over 10 bases. Germline trimming cut 4 bases from V and 2 bases from J; bases unmatched to any gene: 6. Germline CDR1 and CDR2: SGHRS and YFSETQ. This CDR3 spans 15 amino acids. The CDR3 sequence is CASSELAGPAYEQYF. CDR3 DNA sequence: TGCGCCAGCAGCGAACTAGCGGGACCCGCCTACGAGCAGTACTTC.

A few counts support this clonotype. The chain carries TRBV14 and TRBJ1-2, with D unresolved. Trimming took 0 bases from V and 7 from J, leaving 18 bases between them. Per the germline V gene, CDR1 is SGHDN and CDR2 is FVKESK. This CDR3 is built from 16 residues. CDR3 DNA sequence: TGTGCCAGCAGCCAAGATAGCCGGGTCCGCCATCGTGGCTACACCTTC. Residues: CASSQDSRVRHRGYTF.

The chain has TRBV14 and TRBJ2-7, with unresolved D. CDR3 length: 13 residues. CDR1 is SGHDN, CDR2 FVKESK, per germline. The ends were cut back, 6 bases at V and 5 bases at J, with 14 bases in the middle. DNA for the CDR3: TGTGCCAGCAGTGGGCAGCTGAAAAACGAGCAGTACTTC. Its translation is CASSGQLKNEQYF.

This clonotype appeared many times. V gene TRBV27 combines with J gene TRBJ1-5, with unresolved D. The CDR3 has 13 residues. Trimming took 2 bases from V and 4 from J, leaving 6 bases between them. Germline-derived CDR1 and CDR2 are MNHEY and SMNVEV (reference sequence). The CDR3 spells CASSLRQNQPQHF. The DNA of the CDR3 is TGTGCCAGCAGTTTACGTCAGAATCAGCCCCAGCATTTT.

This clonotype was found a few times. The chain employs TRBV9 and TRBJ2-2; 9 nucleotides align to TRBD1. J lost 3 bases, V lost 3 bases, and 6 bases had no gene match. CDR1 and CDR2 from the germline V gene are SGDLS and YYNGEE. This CDR3 spans 16 amino acids. The CDR3 spells CASSATGTGHTGELFF. For the CDR3, the DNA is TGTGCCAGCAGCGCCACCGGGACAGGGCACACCGGGGAGCTGTTTTTT.

The gene calls are TRBV10-3 and TRBJ2-1; TRBD1 matches at 7 bases. Unmatched junction bases numbered 12, after V lost 9 bases and J lost 4 bases. CDR3 size: 15 residues. Germline V CDR1 and CDR2: ENHRY, SYGVKD. As DNA, the CDR3 is TGTGCCATTACTAGAGGGACAGACAAATACAATGAGCAGTTCTTC. As protein: CAITRGTDKYNEQFF.

The chain has TRBV6-1 and TRBJ2-7, with TRBD2 as a possible D gene (6 bases). CDR3 length equals 15 residues. Trimming pared 2 bases from V and 2 bases from J, leaving 13 bases between. Germline CDR1 and CDR2: MNHNS and SASEGT. The CDR3 DNA follows: TGTGCCAGCAGTGAATGGGGCGGGGTCCCCTACGAGCAGTACGTC. As protein: CASSEWGGVPYEQYV.

This clonotype was picked up a small number of times. The chain employs TRBV28 and TRBJ1-6; D is uncertain. Germline V gene sequence: CDR1 MDHEN, CDR2 SYDVKM. The V and J ends lost 3 bases and 5 bases respectively, with 8 bases between them. The CDR3 runs 14 residues. The CDR3 nucleotides read TGTGCCAGCAGTTTTCTCCCAAATAATTCACCCCTCCACTTT. It yields the protein CASSFLPNNSPLHF.

This chain links TRBV10-3 with TRBJ2-5, with unresolved D. This CDR3 has 14 amino acids. Trimming took 6 bases from V and 1 from J, leaving 12 bases between them. Germline assignment: CDR1 ENHRY and CDR2 SYGVKD. CDR3: CAISSLGSQETQYF. The DNA for the CDR3 is TGTGCCATCAGCAGCCTCGGCAGCCAAGAGACCCAGTACTTC.

This chain connects TRBV2 to TRBJ2-3; TRBD2 matches 16 bases. V gave up 5 bases and J gave up 4 bases; unmatched junction bases: 6. CDR1 is SNHLY, CDR2 FYNNEI, per germline. The CDR3 loop spans 17 amino acids. CDR3: CASSLSGTSGRADTQYF. The DNA of the CDR3 is TGTGCCAGCAGTCTCTCCGGGACTAGCGGGAGGGCAGATACGCAGTATTTT.

The chain recombines TRBV9 with TRBJ2-2, with D unresolved. The CDR3 contains 14 residues. Germline-derived CDR1 and CDR2 are SGDLS and YYNGEE. The V gene lost 0 bases and the J gene lost 6 bases, with 9 bases spanning the gap. CDR3 DNA sequence: TGTGCCAGCAGCGTAGCTGTAGGCTCCGGGGAGCTGTTTTTT. Encoded protein: CASSVAVGSGELFF.

This clonotype has a count of ten or more. This chain connects TRBV10-3 to TRBJ1-6; D ambiguous. V lost 3 bases and J lost 0, with 6 bases in between. Germline lookup yields CDR1 ENHRY and CDR2 SYGVKD. The CDR3 is 15 residues long. The CDR3 DNA is TGTGCCATCAGTGAAAAGAGCTCCTATAATTCACCCCTCCACTTT. Translated: CAISEKSSYNSPLHF.

J is TRBJ2-6 and V is TRBV12-3 or TRBV12-4; D remains unclear. The V gene lost 6 bases and the J gene lost 0 bases, with 9 bases spanning the gap. This CDR3 spans 15 amino acids. The CDR3 DNA reads TGTGCCAGCAGCCCTCAGGTCTCTGGGGCCAACGTCCTGACTTTC. This translates into CASSPQVSGANVLTF.

This clonotype was counted between two and nine times. This chain links TRBV7-9 with TRBJ2-1; no definite D call. The length of the CDR3 is 14 residues. The V and J ends lost 2 bases and 0 bases respectively, with 5 bases between them. Germline lookup yields CDR1 SEHNR and CDR2 FQNEAQ (reference sequence). CDR3 residues: CASSLHSSYNEQFF. For the CDR3, the DNA is TGTGCCAGCAGCTTACACAGCTCCTACAATGAGCAGTTCTTC.

This clonotype was seen only a few times. The chain links TRBV6-1 to TRBJ1-5; D unresolved. There are 14 residues in the CDR3. Germline CDR1 and CDR2: MNHNS and SASEGT. V dropped 6 bases and J dropped 0 bases, with 9 bases sitting between them. CDR3 in DNA: TGTGCCAGCAGGAGTATAGATAGCAATCAGCCCCAGCATTTT. Its translation: CASRSIDSNQPQHF.

This chain joins TRBV4-1 and TRBJ2-4, with TRBD1 identical over 10 bases. V gave up 3 bases and J gave up 1 base; unmatched junction bases: 3. Germline CDR1 is MGHRA and CDR2 is YSYEKL. The CDR3 consists of 16 residues. The CDR3 DNA is TGCGCCAGCAGCCAGGGACAGGGGAAGGCCAAAAACATTCAGTACTTC. It specifies CASSQGQGKAKNIQYF.